This T cell receptor (beta chain) is drawn from a study of blood T cell repertoires in COVID-19. The wider study: Sources were T cells, B-cell-depleted T cells, or PBMCs; the material itself was cDNA or gDNA.

CDR3 length: 13 amino acids. V was shortened by 3 bases and J by 6 bases, with 11 bases between the two germline ends. Data came from immunoSEQ multiplex PCR; TCRdb stores just in-frame clones and leaves some out. Here the sample spans approximately 140,000 clones, roughly 82% being singletons. This TCR was sampled from a man between 65 and 85 years old with acute or convalescent COVID-19. Sequencing was performed on peripheral blood. V usage is TRBV12-3 or TRBV12-4 and J usage is TRBJ1-1, with D perhaps TRBD1 (5 bases). The CDR3 protein is CASSFRGSSEAFF. The CDR3 DNA follows: TGTGCCAGCAGTTTTAGGGGTAGCTCTGAAGCTTTCTTT.